What follows is one T cell receptor beta chain and its context. This entry belongs to a study of T cell changes during pregnancy in multiple sclerosis. Clones were read by immunoSEQ multiplex PCR, and TCRdb kept only the in-frame ones, dropping some. The sample lists 55,000 to 65,000 clones, about 87% occurring once. This receptor was obtained from a female donor in good health, enrolled as a control in a pregnancy study. Sample: peripheral blood, taken in the first trimester of pregnancy.

The CDR3: CASSERLAGGPSYNEQFF. CDR3 bases: TGTGCCAGCAGCGAAAGACTAGCGGGGGGCCCCTCCTACAATGAGCAGTTCTTC. The V and J genes are TRBV2 and TRBJ2-1, with 13 bases fitting TRBD2. The germline gives CDR1 SNHLY, CDR2 FYNNEI. Trimming at V came to 6 bases and at J to 0 bases, leaving 8 bases not matched to a gene. CDR3 length: 18 amino acids.